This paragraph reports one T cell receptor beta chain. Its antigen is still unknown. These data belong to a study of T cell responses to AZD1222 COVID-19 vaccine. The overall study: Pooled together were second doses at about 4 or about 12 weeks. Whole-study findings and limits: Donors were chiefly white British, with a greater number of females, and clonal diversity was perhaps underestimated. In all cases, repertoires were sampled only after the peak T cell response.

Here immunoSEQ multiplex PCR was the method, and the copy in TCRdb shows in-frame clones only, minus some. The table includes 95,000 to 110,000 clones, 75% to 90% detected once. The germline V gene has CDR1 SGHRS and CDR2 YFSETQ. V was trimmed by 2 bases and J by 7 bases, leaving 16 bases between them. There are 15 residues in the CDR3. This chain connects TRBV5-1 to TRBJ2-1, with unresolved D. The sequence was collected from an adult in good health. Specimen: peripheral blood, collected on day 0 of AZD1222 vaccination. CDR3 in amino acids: CASSLGRFSVNEQFF. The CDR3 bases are TGCGCCAGCAGCTTAGGGCGATTCTCGGTTAATGAGCAGTTCTTC.